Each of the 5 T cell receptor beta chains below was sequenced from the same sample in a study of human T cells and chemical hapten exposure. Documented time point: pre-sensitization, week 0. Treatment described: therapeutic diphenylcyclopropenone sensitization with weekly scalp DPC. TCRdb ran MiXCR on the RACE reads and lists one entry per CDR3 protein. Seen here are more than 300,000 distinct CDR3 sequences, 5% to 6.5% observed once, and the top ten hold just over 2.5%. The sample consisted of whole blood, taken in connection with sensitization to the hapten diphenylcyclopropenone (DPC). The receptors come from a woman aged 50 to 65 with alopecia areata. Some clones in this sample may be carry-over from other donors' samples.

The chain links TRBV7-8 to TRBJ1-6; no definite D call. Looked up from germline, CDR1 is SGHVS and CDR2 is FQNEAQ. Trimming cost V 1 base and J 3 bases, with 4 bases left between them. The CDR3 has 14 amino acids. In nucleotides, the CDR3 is TGTGCCAGCAGCTTAGAGTTCTATAATTCACCCCTCCACTTT. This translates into CASSLEFYNSPLHF.

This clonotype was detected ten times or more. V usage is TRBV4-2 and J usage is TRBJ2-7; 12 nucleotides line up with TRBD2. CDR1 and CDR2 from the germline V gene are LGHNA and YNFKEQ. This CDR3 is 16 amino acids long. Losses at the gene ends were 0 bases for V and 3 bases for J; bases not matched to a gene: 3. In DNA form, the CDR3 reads TGTGCCAGCAGCCAAGACGGGACTAGCGGGCACTACGAGCAGTACTTC. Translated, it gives CASSQDGTSGHYEQYF.

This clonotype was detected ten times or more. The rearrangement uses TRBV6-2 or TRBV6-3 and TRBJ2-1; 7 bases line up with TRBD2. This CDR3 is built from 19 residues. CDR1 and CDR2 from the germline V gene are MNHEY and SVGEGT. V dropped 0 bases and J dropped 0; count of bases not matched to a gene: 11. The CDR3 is CASSYSKSSGLGSYNEQFF. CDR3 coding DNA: TGTGCCAGCAGTTACTCGAAGTCTAGCGGCCTGGGCTCCTACAATGAGCAGTTCTTC.

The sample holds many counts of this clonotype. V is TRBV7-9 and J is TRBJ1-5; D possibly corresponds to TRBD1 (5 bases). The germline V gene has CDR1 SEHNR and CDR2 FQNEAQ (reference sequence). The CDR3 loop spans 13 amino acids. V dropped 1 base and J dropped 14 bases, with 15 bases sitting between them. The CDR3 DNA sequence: TGTGCCAGCAGCTTAGGCAGGGAGGCTCTTAAGCATTTT. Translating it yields CASSLGREALKHF. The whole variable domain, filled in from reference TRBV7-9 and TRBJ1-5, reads DTGVSQNPRHKITKRGQNVTFRCDPISEHNRLYWYRQTLGQGPEFLTYFQNEAQLEKSRLLSDRFSAERPKGSFSTLEIQRTEQGDSAMYLCASSLGREALKHFGDGTRLSIL.

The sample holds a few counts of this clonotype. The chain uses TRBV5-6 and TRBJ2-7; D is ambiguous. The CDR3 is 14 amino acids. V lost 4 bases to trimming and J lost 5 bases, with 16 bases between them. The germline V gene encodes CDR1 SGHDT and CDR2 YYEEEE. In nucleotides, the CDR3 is TGTGCCAGCAGCCCACCTTTACCCCGAGACGAGCAGTACTTC. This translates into CASSPPLPRDEQYF.